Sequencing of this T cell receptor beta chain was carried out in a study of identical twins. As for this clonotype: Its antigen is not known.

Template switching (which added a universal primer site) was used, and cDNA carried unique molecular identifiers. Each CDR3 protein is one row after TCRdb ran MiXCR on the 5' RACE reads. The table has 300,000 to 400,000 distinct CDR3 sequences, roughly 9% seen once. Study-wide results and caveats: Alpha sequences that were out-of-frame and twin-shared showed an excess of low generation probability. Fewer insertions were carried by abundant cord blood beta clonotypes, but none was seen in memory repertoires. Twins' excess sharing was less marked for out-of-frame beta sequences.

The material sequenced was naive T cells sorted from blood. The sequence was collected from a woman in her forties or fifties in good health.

CDR3 in amino acids: CSVEVDRGSPLHF. For the CDR3, the DNA is TGCAGCGTTGAGGTGGACAGGGGTTCACCCCTCCACTTT. This chain links TRBV29-1 with TRBJ1-6; 9 nucleotides agree with TRBD1. Trimming cost V 3 bases and J 9 bases; bases outside gene matches: 3. Germline loops: CDR1 SQVTM, CDR2 ANQGSEA. The CDR3 consists of 13 residues.